These T cell receptor beta chains were read from a single sample in a study of T cell repertoires in cytomegalovirus infection. TCRdb reprocessed the reads with MiXCR, giving one entry per CDR3 protein. Among 380,000 or so distinct CDR3 sequences listed, about 35% were seen once. Their recognized antigens are unknown. The specimen was cultured PBMCs, collected from culture after CMV antigen stimulation. The receptor set was obtained from a human donor in good health (CMV status not recorded). Some clones in this sample may be carry-over from other donors' samples. CDR3s include the opening cysteine and the closing phenylalanine or tryptophan. D genes are given only for firm matches. Only some rows state a clone size, as once, few, many or a class for expanded clones.

j_call | v_call | d_call | clone_size | cdr3_aa | cdr3_nt
TRBJ2-1 | TRBV18 | TRBD2 | NA | CASSPRSLPASGSHEQFF | TGTGCCAGCTCACCACGGAGCTTGCCGGCTAGCGGGAGCCATGAGCAGTTCTTC
TRBJ2-7 | TRBV29-1 | TRBD2 | few | CSVGGRGLAGNSYEQYF | TGCAGCGTTGGCGGTAGGGGACTAGCGGGAAACTCCTACGAGCAGTACTTC
TRBJ1-2 | TRBV10-3 | NA | NA | CAIHWGYGYTF | TGTGCCATCCACTGGGGGTATGGCTACACCTTC
TRBJ2-1 | TRBV3-1 | TRBD1 | NA | CASSRTGTGSYNEQFF | TGTGCCAGCAGCCGGACCGGGACAGGCTCCTACAATGAGCAGTTCTTC
TRBJ2-1 | TRBV7-2 | NA | many | CASSLNTHEQFF | TGTGCCAGCAGCTTAAACACTCATGAGCAGTTCTTC
TRBJ2-2 | TRBV4-1 | TRBD2 | NA | CASSQEGGLATGELFF | TGCGCCAGCAGCCAAGAAGGCGGACTAGCCACCGGGGAGCTGTTTTTT
TRBJ2-3 | TRBV7-3 | TRBD2 | NA | CASSLLAGSIDTQYF | TGTGCCAGCAGCTTACTAGCGGGAAGCATAGATACGCAGTATTTT
TRBJ2-1 | TRBV7-2 | TRBD2 | NA | CASSLAPLAGVGYNEQFF | TGTGCCAGCAGCTTAGCGCCCTTAGCGGGAGTGGGCTACAATGAGCAGTTCTTC
TRBJ1-6 | TRBV7-9 | NA | NA | CATSDSQGPLHF | TGTGCCACATCGGACAGTCAGGGGCCCCTCCACTTT
TRBJ1-4 | TRBV9 | NA | NA | CASSPRLGGNEKLFF | TGTGCCAGCAGCCCTCGCTTAGGGGGGAATGAAAAACTGTTTTTT
TRBJ2-3 | TRBV14 | TRBD2 | NA | CAISPGLAGGPTDTQYF | TGTGCCATCAGCCCCGGACTAGCGGGAGGGCCGACAGATACGCAGTATTTT
TRBJ2-1 | TRBV7-2 | NA | NA | CASSYNRQSRGGIYEQFF | TGTGCCAGCAGCTATAATCGACAGTCGAGAGGTGGTATATATGAGCAGTTCTTC
TRBJ2-1 | TRBV12-3/TRBV12-4 | NA | NA | CATTFIPRNEQFF | TGTGCCACCACGTTCATCCCGCGTAATGAGCAGTTCTTC
TRBJ1-1 | TRBV6-2/TRBV6-3 | NA | many | CASSYGRIEAFF | TGTGCCAGCAGTTACGGCAGAATAGAAGCTTTCTTT
TRBJ2-1 | TRBV28 | TRBD2 | many | CASSSIAGGYNEQFF | TGTGCCAGCAGTTCCATAGCGGGAGGTTACAATGAGCAGTTCTTC
TRBJ2-7 | TRBV5-1 | NA | NA | CASSLASSYYEQYF | TGCGCCAGCAGCTTGGCTAGCTCCTACTACGAGCAGTACTTC
TRBJ2-3 | TRBV6-8 | NA | NA | CASRRPGPVSPDTQYF | TGTGCCAGCAGGAGACCGGGGCCAGTGAGCCCAGATACGCAGTATTTT
TRBJ2-3 | TRBV12-3/TRBV12-4 | NA | few | CASSSTSVPDTQYF | TGTGCCAGCAGTTCGACATCAGTCCCAGATACGCAGTATTTT
TRBJ2-5 | TRBV5-1 | TRBD2 | once | CASRRRLAGEETQYF | TGCGCCAGCAGGCGACGACTAGCGGGAGAAGAGACCCAGTACTTC
TRBJ2-1 | TRBV6-8 | NA | NA | CASSYPLRLQEQFF | TGTGCCAGCAGTTATCCGCTCCGTCTCCAAGAGCAGTTCTTC
TRBJ2-1 | TRBV5-4 | TRBD2 | many | CASSLVKREGLLDEQFF | TGTGCCAGCAGCTTGGTAAAGCGGGAGGGCCTATTGGATGAGCAGTTCTTC
TRBJ2-7 | TRBV7-9 | NA | NA | CASSLAPGSSYEQYF | TGTGCCAGCAGCTTAGCCCCAGGGAGCTCCTACGAGCAGTACTTC
TRBJ1-1 | TRBV20-1 | NA | few | CSARVRRPKVDTEAFF | TGCAGTGCTAGAGTGCGCAGGCCCAAGGTGGACACTGAAGCTTTCTTT
TRBJ2-2 | TRBV2 | NA | NA | CASMRSGELFF | TGTGCCAGCATGCGTTCCGGGGAGCTGTTTTTT
TRBJ2-3 | TRBV15 | TRBD1 | NA | CATSRRQGYTQYF | TGTGCCACCAGCAGAAGACAGGGATATACGCAGTATTTT
TRBJ1-5 | TRBV12-3/TRBV12-4 | TRBD1 | few | CASSFGGQGRQPQHF | TGTGCCAGCAGTTTCGGCGGACAGGGGAGACAGCCCCAGCATTTT
TRBJ1-1 | TRBV7-6 | NA | few | CASSLSPVTEAFF | TGTGCCAGCAGCTTATCCCCGGTCACTGAAGCTTTCTTT
TRBJ2-3 | TRBV7-6 | NA | NA | CASSLERPDTQYF | TGTGCCAGCAGCTTAGAGCGGCCAGATACGCAGTATTTT
TRBJ1-2 | TRBV18 | NA | NA | CASSDNFYRNYGYTF | TGTGCCAGCTCAGACAACTTTTACAGGAACTATGGCTACACCTTC
TRBJ2-6 | TRBV12-3/TRBV12-4 | NA | few | CASSRVSGANVLTF | TGTGCCAGCAGTAGGGTCTCTGGGGCCAACGTCCTGACTTTC
TRBJ1-6 | TRBV5-4 | TRBD1 | NA | CASSSGQGLTSPLHF | TGTGCCAGCAGCTCGGGACAGGGGTTGACTTCACCCCTCCACTTT
TRBJ2-1 | TRBV4-1 | NA | few | CASTQVDLGGAGNEQFF | TGCGCCAGCACCCAAGTCGATTTAGGGGGGGCGGGCAATGAGCAGTTCTTC
TRBJ1-2 | TRBV12-3/TRBV12-4 | NA | NA | CASSLGRGGYTF | TGTGCCAGCAGTTTAGGAAGGGGCGGCTACACCTTC
TRBJ2-1 | TRBV18 | NA | NA | CASSPPRGSLNEQFF | TGTGCCAGCTCACCCCCCAGGGGTTCCCTCAATGAGCAGTTCTTC
TRBJ2-3 | TRBV7-2 | NA | many | CASSPALVTDTQYF | TGTGCCAGCAGCCCCGCACTAGTGACAGATACGCAGTATTTT
TRBJ1-1 | TRBV4-1 | NA | few | CASSQGRGKNTEAFF | TGCGCCAGCAGCCAAGGGCGGGGAAAGAACACTGAAGCTTTCTTT
TRBJ1-1 | TRBV19 | TRBD1 | NA | CASRRDRGSTEAFF | TGTGCCAGTAGGAGGGACAGGGGGAGCACTGAAGCTTTCTTT
TRBJ2-3 | TRBV12-3/TRBV12-4 | NA | NA | CASSAGTISTDTQYF | TGTGCCAGCAGTGCCGGGACGATCAGCACAGATACGCAGTATTTT
TRBJ2-7 | TRBV7-2 | TRBD2 | few | CASSVSSGRPGGQYF | TGTGCCAGCAGCGTATCTAGCGGGAGGCCAGGGGGGCAGTACTTC
TRBJ2-7 | TRBV7-9 | NA | NA | CASSRGLRYEQYF | TGTGCCAGCAGCCGGGGACTCCGCTACGAGCAGTACTTC
TRBJ2-6 | TRBV7-2 | NA | NA | CASSGRRGSGANVLTF | TGTGCCAGCAGTGGACGGAGGGGTTCTGGGGCCAACGTCCTGACTTTC
TRBJ2-7 | TRBV18 | NA | NA | CASSPIPYEQYF | TGTGCCAGCTCACCCATACCTTACGAGCAGTACTTC
TRBJ2-1 | TRBV19 | NA | NA | CASSMPSIRSYNEQFF | TGTGCCAGTAGTATGCCCTCAATACGCTCCTACAATGAGCAGTTCTTC
TRBJ2-5 | TRBV6-2/TRBV6-3 | NA | NA | CASRLAGPLETQYF | TGTGCCAGCAGGCTTGCGGGACCCCTGGAGACCCAGTACTTC
TRBJ1-5 | TRBV20-1 | NA | many | CSAYRGGGNQPQHF | TGCAGTGCTTATAGGGGGGGAGGCAATCAGCCCCAGCATTTT
TRBJ1-1 | TRBV12-3/TRBV12-4 | NA | NA | CASIISGGGAAFF | TGTGCCAGCATCATCTCCGGGGGGGGAGCAGCTTTCTTT
TRBJ1-1 | TRBV7-3 | NA | many | CASSLMEGTTEAFF | TGTGCCAGCAGCTTAATGGAGGGGACCACTGAAGCTTTCTTT
TRBJ2-5 | TRBV30 | TRBD2 | NA | CAWSLGSGSETQYF | TGTGCCTGGAGTCTGGGTAGCGGGAGTGAGACCCAGTACTTC
TRBJ2-1 | TRBV7-9 | NA | few | CASSLYEGVEQFF | TGTGCCAGCAGCTTATACGAGGGAGTGGAGCAGTTCTTC
TRBJ2-3 | TRBV6-8 | TRBD1 | NA | CASSYSRDSGDTQYF | TGTGCCAGCAGTTACTCCCGGGACAGTGGAGATACGCAGTATTTT
TRBJ1-5 | TRBV28 | NA | many | CASTLPAWNQPQHF | TGTGCCAGCACCCTCCCTGCGTGGAATCAGCCCCAGCATTTT
TRBJ2-7 | TRBV6-8 | NA | NA | CASTEDAVYEQYF | TGTGCCAGCACCGAAGACGCAGTCTACGAGCAGTACTTC
TRBJ2-3 | TRBV7-2 | NA | few | CASSLNRDTQYF | TGTGCCAGCAGCCTCAACCGAGATACGCAGTATTTT
TRBJ2-7 | TRBV20-1 | TRBD1 | few | CSAFGQGAWEQYF | TGCAGTGCTTTTGGACAGGGGGCGTGGGAGCAGTACTTC
TRBJ2-5 | TRBV24-1 | TRBD1 | few | CATSTGGASETQYF | TGTGCCACCAGTACAGGGGGTGCTTCGGAGACCCAGTACTTC